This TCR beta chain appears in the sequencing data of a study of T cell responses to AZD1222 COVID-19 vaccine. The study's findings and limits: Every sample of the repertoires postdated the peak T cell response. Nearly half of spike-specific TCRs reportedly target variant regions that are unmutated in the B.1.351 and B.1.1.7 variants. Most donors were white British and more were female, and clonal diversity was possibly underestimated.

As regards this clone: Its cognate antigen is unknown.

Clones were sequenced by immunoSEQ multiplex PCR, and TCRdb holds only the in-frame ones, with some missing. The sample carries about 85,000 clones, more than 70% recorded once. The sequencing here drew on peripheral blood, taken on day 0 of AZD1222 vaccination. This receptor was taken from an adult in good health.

The CDR3 loop reads CASSSSSGRINEQFF. In DNA, the CDR3 is TGTGCCAGCAGCTCATCTAGCGGGAGAATAAATGAGCAGTTCTTC. The J gene is TRBJ2-1, the V gene TRBV7-2; 10 bases are shared with TRBD2. Germline V gene lookup returns CDR1 SGHTA and CDR2 FQGNSA. The CDR3 has 15 residues. J gave up 7 bases and V 4 bases, and 7 bases lay outside the gene matches.